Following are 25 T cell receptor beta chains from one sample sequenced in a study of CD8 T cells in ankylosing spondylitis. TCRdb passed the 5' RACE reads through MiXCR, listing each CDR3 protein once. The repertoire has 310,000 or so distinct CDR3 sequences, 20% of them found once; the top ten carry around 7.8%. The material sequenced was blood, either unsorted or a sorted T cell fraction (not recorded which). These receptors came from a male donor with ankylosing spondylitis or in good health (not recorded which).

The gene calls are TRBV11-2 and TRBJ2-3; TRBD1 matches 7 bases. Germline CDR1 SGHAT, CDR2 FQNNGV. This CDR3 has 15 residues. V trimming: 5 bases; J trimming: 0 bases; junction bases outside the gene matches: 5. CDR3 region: CASSQQGQSTDTQYF. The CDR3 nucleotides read TGTGCCAGCAGCCAACAGGGACAGAGCACAGATACGCAGTATTTT.

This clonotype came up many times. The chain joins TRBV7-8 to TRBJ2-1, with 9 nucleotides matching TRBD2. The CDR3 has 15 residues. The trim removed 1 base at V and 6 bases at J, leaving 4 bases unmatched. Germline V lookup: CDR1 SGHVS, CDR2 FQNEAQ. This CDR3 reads CASSLEGTSPNEQFF. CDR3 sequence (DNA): TGTGCCAGCAGCTTAGAGGGGACTAGCCCCAATGAGCAGTTCTTC.

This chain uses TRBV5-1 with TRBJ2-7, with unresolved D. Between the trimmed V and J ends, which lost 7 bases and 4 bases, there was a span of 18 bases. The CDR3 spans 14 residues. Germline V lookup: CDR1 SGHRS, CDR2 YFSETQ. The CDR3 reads CASSKTPEIYEQYV. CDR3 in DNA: TGCGCCAGCTCAAAGACACCCGAGATATACGAGCAGTACGTC.

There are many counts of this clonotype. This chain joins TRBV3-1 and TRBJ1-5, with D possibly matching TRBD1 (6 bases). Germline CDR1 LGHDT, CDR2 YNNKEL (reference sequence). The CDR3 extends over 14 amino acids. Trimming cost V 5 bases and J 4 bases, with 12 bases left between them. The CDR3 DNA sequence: TGTGCCAGCAGCTCTGGACAGATTAATCAGCCCCAGCATTTT. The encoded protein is CASSSGQINQPQHF.

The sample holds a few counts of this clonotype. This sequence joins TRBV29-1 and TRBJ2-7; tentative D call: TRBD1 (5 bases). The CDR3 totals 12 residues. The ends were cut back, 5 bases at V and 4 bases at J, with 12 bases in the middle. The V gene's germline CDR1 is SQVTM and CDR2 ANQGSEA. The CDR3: CSVSDQGYEQYV. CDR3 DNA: TGCAGCGTTTCAGATCAGGGTTACGAGCAGTACGTC.

The CDR3 DNA is TGTGCCAGCAGCTTAGCCCCCGGCACTAGCGGTAATGCCTACGAGCAGTACGTC. Amino acid sequence: CASSLAPGTSGNAYEQYV. J is TRBJ2-7 and V is TRBV7-8; TRBD2 agrees at 8 bases. CDR3 length equals 18 residues. Germline V lookup: CDR1 SGHVS, CDR2 FQNEAQ. J gave up 2 bases and V 0 bases, and 12 bases lay outside the gene matches.

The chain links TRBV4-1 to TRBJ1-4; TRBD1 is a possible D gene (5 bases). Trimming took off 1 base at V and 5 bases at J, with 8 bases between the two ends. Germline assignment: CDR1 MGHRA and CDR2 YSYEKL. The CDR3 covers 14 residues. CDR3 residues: CASSQVGDNEKLFF. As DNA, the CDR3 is TGCGCCAGCAGCCAAGTGGGGGACAATGAAAAACTGTTTTTT.

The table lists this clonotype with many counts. CDR3 sequence: CASSYSLNYEQYV. DNA for the CDR3: TGTGCCAGCAGTTATTCCCTTAACTACGAGCAGTACGTC. The rearrangement links TRBV6-2 or TRBV6-3 to TRBJ2-7; D is unclear. Germline V gene data show CDR1 as MNHEY and CDR2 as SVGEGT. Deletions cut 3 bases from V and 3 bases from J, with 9 bases between. The CDR3 is made up of 13 amino acids.

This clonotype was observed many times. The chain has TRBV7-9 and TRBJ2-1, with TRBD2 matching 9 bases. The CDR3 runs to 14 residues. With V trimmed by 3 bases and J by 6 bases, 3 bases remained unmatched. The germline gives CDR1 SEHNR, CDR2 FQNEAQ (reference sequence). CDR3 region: CASSFSGGINEQFF. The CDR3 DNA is TGTGCCAGCAGCTTTAGCGGGGGTATCAATGAGCAGTTCTTC.

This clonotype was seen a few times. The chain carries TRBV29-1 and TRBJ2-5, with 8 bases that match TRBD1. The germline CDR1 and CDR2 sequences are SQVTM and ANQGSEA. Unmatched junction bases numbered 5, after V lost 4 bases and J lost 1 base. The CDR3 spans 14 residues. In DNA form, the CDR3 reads TGCAGCGTTGGAGGACAGGGAAGCCAAGAGACCCAGTACTTC. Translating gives CSVGGQGSQETQYF.

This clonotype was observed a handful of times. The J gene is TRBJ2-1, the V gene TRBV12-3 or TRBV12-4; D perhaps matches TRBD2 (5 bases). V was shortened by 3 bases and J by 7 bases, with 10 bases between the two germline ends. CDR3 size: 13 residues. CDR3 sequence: CASSFSAPNEQFF. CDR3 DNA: TGTGCCAGCAGTTTTAGCGCTCCGAATGAGCAGTTCTTC.

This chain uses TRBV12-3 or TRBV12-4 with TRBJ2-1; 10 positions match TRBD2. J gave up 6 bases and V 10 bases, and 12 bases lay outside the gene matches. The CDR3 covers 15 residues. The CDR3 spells CATLRRAGGFNEQFF. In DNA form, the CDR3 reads TGTGCCACCCTAAGAAGAGCGGGAGGGTTCAATGAGCAGTTCTTC.

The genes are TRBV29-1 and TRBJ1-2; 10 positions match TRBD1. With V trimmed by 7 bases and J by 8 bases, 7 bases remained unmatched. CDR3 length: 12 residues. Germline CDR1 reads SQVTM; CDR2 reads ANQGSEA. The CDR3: CSAGTGDVGYTF. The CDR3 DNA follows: TGCAGCGCAGGGACAGGGGACGTCGGCTACACCTTC.

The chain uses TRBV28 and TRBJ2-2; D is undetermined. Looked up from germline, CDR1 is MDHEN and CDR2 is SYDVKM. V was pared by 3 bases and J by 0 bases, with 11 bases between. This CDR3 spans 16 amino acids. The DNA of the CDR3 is TGTGCCAGCAGTTTCCGGACCACCTCGAACACCGGGGAGCTGTTTTTT. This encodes CASSFRTTSNTGELFF.

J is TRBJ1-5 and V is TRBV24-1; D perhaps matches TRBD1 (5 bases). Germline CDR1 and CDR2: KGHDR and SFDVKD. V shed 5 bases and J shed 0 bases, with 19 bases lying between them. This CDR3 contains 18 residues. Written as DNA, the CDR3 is TGTGCCACCAGTGGGTCGGGGGGTTCTCTAGATAGCAATCAGCCCCAGCATTTT. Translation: CATSGSGGSLDSNQPQHF.

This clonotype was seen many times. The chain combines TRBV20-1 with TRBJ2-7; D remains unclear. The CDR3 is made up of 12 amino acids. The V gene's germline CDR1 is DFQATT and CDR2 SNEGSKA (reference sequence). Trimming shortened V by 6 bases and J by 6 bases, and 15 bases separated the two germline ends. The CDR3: CSARSRTIEQYV. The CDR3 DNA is TGCAGTGCGAGGTCTCGTACTATCGAGCAGTACGTC.

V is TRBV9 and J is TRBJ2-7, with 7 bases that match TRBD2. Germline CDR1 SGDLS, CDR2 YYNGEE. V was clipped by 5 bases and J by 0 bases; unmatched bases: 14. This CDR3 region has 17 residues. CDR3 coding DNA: TGTGCCAGCAGGCCAGGGACTAACCCTATGAGCTCCTACGAGCAGTACGTC. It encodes CASRPGTNPMSSYEQYV.

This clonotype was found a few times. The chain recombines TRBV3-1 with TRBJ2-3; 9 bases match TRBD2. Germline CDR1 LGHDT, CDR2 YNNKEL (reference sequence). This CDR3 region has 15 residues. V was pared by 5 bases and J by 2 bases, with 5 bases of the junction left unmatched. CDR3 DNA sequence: TGTGCCAGCAGCGCCTTAGCGGGAGACACAGATACGCAGTATTTT. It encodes CASSALAGDTDTQYF.

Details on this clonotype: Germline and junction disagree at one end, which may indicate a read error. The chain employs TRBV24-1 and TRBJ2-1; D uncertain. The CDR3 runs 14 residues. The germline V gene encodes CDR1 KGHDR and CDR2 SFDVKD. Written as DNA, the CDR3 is TGTGCCACCAGTGACCCTAAAAACTACAATGAGCAGTCCTTC. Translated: CATSDPKNYNEQSF.

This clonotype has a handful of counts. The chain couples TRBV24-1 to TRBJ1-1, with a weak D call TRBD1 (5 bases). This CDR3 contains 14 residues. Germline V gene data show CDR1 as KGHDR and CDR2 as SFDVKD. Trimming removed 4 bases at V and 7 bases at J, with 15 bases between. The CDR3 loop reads CATSDTGGSLEAFF. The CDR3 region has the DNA TGTGCCACCAGTGACACAGGCGGTAGCCTTGAAGCTTTCTTT.

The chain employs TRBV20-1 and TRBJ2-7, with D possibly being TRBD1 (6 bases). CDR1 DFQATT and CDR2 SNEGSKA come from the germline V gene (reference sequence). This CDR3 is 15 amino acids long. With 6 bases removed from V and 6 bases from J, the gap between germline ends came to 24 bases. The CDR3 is CSATHDGQSLREQYV. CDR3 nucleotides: TGCAGTGCAACCCACGATGGACAGAGCCTTCGCGAGCAGTACGTC.

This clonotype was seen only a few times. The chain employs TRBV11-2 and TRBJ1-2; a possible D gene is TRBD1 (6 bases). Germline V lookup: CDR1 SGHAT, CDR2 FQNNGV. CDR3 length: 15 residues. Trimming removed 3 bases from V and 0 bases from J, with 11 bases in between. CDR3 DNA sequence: TGTGCCAGCAGCTTTGACAGGCTATCTAACTATGGCTACACCTTC. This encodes CASSFDRLSNYGYTF.

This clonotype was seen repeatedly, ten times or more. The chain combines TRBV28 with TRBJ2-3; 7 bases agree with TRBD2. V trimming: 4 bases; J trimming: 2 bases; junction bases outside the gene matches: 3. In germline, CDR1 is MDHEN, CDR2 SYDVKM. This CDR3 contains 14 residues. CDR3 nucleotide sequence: TGTGCCAGCAGTTCAGCGGGGTTCACAGATACGCAGTATTTT. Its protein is CASSSAGFTDTQYF.

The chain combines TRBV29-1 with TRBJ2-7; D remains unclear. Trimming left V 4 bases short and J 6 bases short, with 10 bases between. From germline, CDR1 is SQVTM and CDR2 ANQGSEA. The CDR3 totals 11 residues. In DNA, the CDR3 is TGCAGCGTTGGGGTCGGGCCCGAGCAGTACGTC. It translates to CSVGVGPEQYV.

The CDR3 spells CASSLGGGYTF. The CDR3 region has the DNA TGTGCCAGCAGCTTGGGTGGCGGCTACACCTTC. The chain carries TRBV5-4 and TRBJ1-2; D not certain. Germline V lookup: CDR1 SGHNT, CDR2 YYREEE (reference sequence). Trimming stripped 0 bases from V and 8 bases from J, with 5 bases between. This CDR3 is 11 amino acids long.